This entry features one T cell receptor (beta chain) sequence. This sample also contains other DNA sequences that code for the same CDR3. The sample originates from a study of cytomegalovirus exposure and HLA in healthy donors. Looked up from germline, CDR1 is MNHEY and CDR2 is SVGAGI. V lost 0 bases to trimming and J lost 2 bases; unmatched junction nucleotides: 4. The CDR3 is 15 amino acids. Using immunoSEQ multiplex PCR, the repertoire was profiled, and TCRdb retains in-frame clones only, with some absent. The sample consists of about 330,000 clones, roughly 90% of them appearing once. The source is a young woman in good health and CMV-seronegative. The sequencing input was PBMCs. The chain carries TRBV6-5 and TRBJ2-7; TRBD1 matches 7 bases. The CDR3 spells CASSYSRQGTYEQYF. CDR3 sequence (DNA): TGTGCCAGCAGTTACTCCAGACAGGGAACCTACGAGCAGTACTTC.